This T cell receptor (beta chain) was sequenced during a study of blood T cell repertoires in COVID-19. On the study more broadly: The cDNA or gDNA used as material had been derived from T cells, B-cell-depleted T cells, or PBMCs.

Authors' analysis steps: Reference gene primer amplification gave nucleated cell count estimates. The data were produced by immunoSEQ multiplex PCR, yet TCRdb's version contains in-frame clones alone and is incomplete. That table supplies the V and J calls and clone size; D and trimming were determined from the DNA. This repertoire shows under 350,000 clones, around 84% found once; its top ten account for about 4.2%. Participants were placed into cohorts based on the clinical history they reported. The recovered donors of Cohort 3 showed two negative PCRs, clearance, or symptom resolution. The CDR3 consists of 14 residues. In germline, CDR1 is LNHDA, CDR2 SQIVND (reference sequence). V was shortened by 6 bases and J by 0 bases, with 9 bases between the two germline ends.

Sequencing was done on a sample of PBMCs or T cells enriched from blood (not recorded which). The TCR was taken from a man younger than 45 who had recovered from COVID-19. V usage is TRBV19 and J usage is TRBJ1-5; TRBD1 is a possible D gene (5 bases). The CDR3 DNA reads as TGTGCCAGTAGGGTAACAGGTAGCAATCAGCCCCAGCATTTT. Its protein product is CASRVTGSNQPQHF.